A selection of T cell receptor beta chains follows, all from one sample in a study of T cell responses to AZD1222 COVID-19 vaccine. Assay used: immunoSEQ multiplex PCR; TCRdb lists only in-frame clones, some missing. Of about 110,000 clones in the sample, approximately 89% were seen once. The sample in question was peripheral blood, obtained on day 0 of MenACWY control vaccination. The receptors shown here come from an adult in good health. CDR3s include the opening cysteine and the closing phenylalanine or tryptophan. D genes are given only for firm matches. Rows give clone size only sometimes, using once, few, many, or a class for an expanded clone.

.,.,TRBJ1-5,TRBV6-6,TGTGCCAGCAGTTACGAGGGAGGAGAGAATCAGCCCCAGCATTTT,CASSYEGGENQPQHF
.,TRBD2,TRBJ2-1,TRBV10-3,TGTGCCATCAGTGGACTAGCGGGGAACAATGAGCAGTTCTTC,CAISGLAGNNEQFF
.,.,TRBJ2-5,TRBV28,TGTGCCAGCAGTTGGCGTTCGCCTGGACAAGAGACCCAGTACTTC,CASSWRSPGQETQYF
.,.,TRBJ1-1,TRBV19,TGTGCCAGTAGTATAGATCGTAACACTGAAGCTTTCTTT,CASSIDRNTEAFF
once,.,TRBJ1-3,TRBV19,TGTGCCAGTAGCCTCCACTACCACCAGTCTGGAAACACCATATATTTT,CASSLHYHQSGNTIYF
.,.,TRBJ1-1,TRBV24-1,TGTGCCACCAGTGATTATGGGGGTGAAGCTTTCTTT,CATSDYGGEAFF
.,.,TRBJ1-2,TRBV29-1,TGCAGCGTTGAGGTGCAGGGAAGGAATGGCTACACCTTC,CSVEVQGRNGYTF
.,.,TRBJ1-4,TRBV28,TGTGCCAGCAGAAGACTCCGGGACGCTGAGTTTTTT,CASRRLRDAEFF
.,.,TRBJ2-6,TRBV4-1,TGCGCCAGCGGCGGGGGCGCTAGCTCTGGGGCCAACGTCCTGACTTTC,CASGGGASSGANVLTF
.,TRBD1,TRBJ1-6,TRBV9,TGTGCCAGCAGCGACGCATACGGGACAGGAATATCACCCCTCCACTTT,CASSDAYGTGISPLHF
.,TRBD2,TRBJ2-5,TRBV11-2,TGTGCCAGCAGCGAGCGGGGGGGCCAGTACTTC,CASSERGGQYF
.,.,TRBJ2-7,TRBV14,TGTGCCAGCAGCCGATCCGACAACTACGAGCAGTACTTC,CASSRSDNYEQYF
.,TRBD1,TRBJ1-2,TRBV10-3,TGTGCCATCAGCATCGGGACAGGACTTACCTATGGCTACACCTTC,CAISIGTGLTYGYTF
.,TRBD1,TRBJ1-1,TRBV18,TGTGCCAGCTCACCAGGTGTCATTGAGCAGGGGGCCACTGAAGCTTTCTTT,CASSPGVIEQGATEAFF
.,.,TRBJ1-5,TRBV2,TGTGCCAGCAGTGACGGGCAGGGTAAGGGTCAGCCCCAGCATTTT,CASSDGQGKGQPQHF
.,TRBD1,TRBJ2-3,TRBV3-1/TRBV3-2,TGTGCCAGCAGCCAAGACGGGACAGGGCTCAAGATTACGCAGTATTTT,CASSQDGTGLKITQYF
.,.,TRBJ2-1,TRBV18,TGTGCCAGCTCACCCCCGAGTTACAATGAGCAGTTCTTC,CASSPPSYNEQFF
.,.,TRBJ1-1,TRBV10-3,TGTGCCATCAGGGAGGGAGGGGAGGATAGCACTGAAGCTTTCTTT,CAIREGGEDSTEAFF
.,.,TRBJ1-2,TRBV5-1,TGCGCCAGCAGCTTGGCCGTGAACTATGGCTACACCTTC,CASSLAVNYGYTF
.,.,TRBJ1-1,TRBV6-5,TGTGCCAGCACCATCAACAGGGAAAACACTGAAGCTTTCTTT,CASTINRENTEAFF
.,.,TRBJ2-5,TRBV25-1,TGTGCCAGCAGTGAACAGATCCAAGAGACCCAGTACTTC,CASSEQIQETQYF
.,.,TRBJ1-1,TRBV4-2,TGTGCCAGCAGCCAAGATCCGGCGAACACTGAAGCTTTCTTT,CASSQDPANTEAFF
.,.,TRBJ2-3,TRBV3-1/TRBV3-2,TGTGCCAGCAGCCAATCGTCGGGGGCCTCAGGTACGCAGTATTTT,CASSQSSGASGTQYF
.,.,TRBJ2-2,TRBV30,TGTGCCTGGAGCCTCATCCCGGGGGACACCGGGGAGCTGTTTTTT,CAWSLIPGDTGELFF
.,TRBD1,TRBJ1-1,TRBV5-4,TGTGCCAGCAGCTGGTGGGACAGGAGGGAGACTGAAGCTTTCTTT,CASSWWDRRETEAFF
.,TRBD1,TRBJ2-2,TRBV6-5,TGTGCCAGCAATAAGACAGGGCACACCGGGGAGCTGTTTTTT,CASNKTGHTGELFF
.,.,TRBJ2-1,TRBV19,TGTGCCAGTAGTGCCCCCTTTTACGGGAAGGATAATGAGCAGTTCTTC,CASSAPFYGKDNEQFF